This T cell receptor beta chain is from a study of cytomegalovirus exposure and HLA in healthy donors. The PCR ran on 60 Vbeta and 13 Jbeta primers. Assay used: immunoSEQ multiplex PCR; TCRdb lists only in-frame clones, some missing. Of about 130,000 clones in the sample, around two thirds were seen once. Germline V gene sequence: CDR1 GTSNPN, CDR2 SVGIG (reference sequence). The CDR3 loop spans 17 amino acids. Trimming cost V 1 base and J 0 bases; bases outside gene matches: 11. This TCR derives from a human donor in good health. The specimen sequenced was PBMCs. The J gene is TRBJ1-1, the V gene TRBV30; 7 bases align to TRBD1. The CDR3: CAWSEYPGTAMNTEAFF. The CDR3 coding sequence is TGTGCCTGGAGTGAATATCCCGGGACAGCTATGAACACTGAAGCTTTCTTT. The variable domain in full, completed from reference TRBV30 and TRBJ1-1, reads SQTIHQWPATLVQPVGSPLSLECTVEGTSNPNLYWYRQAAGRGLQLLFYSVGIGQISSEVPQNLSASRPQDRQFILSSKKLLLSDSGFYLCAWSEYPGTAMNTEAFFGQGTRLTVV.